These 27 T cell receptor beta chains were sequenced from one sample in a study of regulatory T cells in long-lasting Graves disease. Researchers made TCR beta libraries by using iRepertoire HTBI primers and running Arm-PCR on CDR3 regions. TCRdb fed the multiplex PCR reads into MiXCR, producing one record per CDR3 protein. The sample holds some 220,000 distinct CDR3 sequences, roughly a fifth seen once. Described time point: newly diagnosed GD, antithyroid drugs for less than 3 months. The TCR library was made from RNA extracted from PBMCs. In addition, the sample was reused for a study of T cells in Graves' hyperthyroidism and ophthalmopathy.

The sequencing here drew on peripheral blood mononuclear cells (PBMCs), taken at new diagnosis, from a patient treated with antithyroid drugs. These receptors all come from a woman in her thirties with Graves disease.

In this sample, this clonotype turned up many times. The chain links TRBV29-1 to TRBJ1-1; D not resolved. This CDR3 is built from 12 residues. Germline V gives CDR1 SQVTM, CDR2 ANQGSEA. CDR3 amino acids: CTQEVGPTEAFF. DNA of the CDR3: TGCACCCAAGAAGTTGGACCCACTGAAGCTTTCTTT.

In this sample, this clonotype turned up many times. The rearrangement uses TRBV2 and TRBJ1-5; D possibly corresponds to TRBD1 (6 bases). CDR1 SNHLY and CDR2 FYNNEI come from the germline V gene. The CDR3 totals 16 residues. The V and J ends lost 5 bases and 1 base respectively, with 15 bases between them. For the CDR3, the DNA is TGTGCCAGCAGTTCACAGGGACGAGGGAGCAATCAGCCCCAGCATTTT. Protein: CASSSQGRGSNQPQHF.

The chain employs TRBV6-2 or TRBV6-3 and TRBJ1-1; the D gene is possibly TRBD1 (5 bases). The CDR3 is 15 amino acids. The V end was cut by 0 bases, the J end by 3 bases, with 11 bases between. CDR1 and CDR2 (germline): MNHEY, SVGEGT. The CDR3 is CASSYSYGGDTEAFF. CDR3 in DNA: TGTGCCAGCAGTTACTCGTATGGGGGGGACACTGAAGCTTTCTTT.

The chain links TRBV30 to TRBJ1-5, with 9 positions matching TRBD1. Germline trimming cut 2 bases from V and 0 bases from J; bases unmatched to any gene: 5. Per germline, CDR1 GTSNPN and CDR2 SVGIG (reference sequence). There are 16 residues in the CDR3. The CDR3 sequence is CAWSRGQGYSNQPQHF. The CDR3 DNA follows: TGTGCCTGGAGTCGTGGACAGGGGTATAGCAATCAGCCCCAGCATTTT. The variable domain in full, completed from reference TRBV30 and TRBJ1-5, reads SQTIHQWPATLVQPVGSPLSLECTVEGTSNPNLYWYRQAAGRGLQLLFYSVGIGQISSEVPQNLSASRPQDRQFILSSKKLLLSDSGFYLCAWSRGQGYSNQPQHFGDGTRLSIL.

This clonotype was found many times. CDR3 nucleotide sequence: TGTGCCAGCAGCTTAGCAAACACTTACGAGCAGTACTTC. This sequence encodes CASSLANTYEQYF. This chain uses TRBV7-8 with TRBJ2-7, with D uncertain. V was pared by 0 bases and J by 4 bases, with 7 bases between. Germline values: CDR1 SGHVS, CDR2 FQNEAQ. This CDR3 is built from 13 residues.

In this sample, this clonotype turned up many times. V is TRBV12-3 or TRBV12-4 and J is TRBJ1-2; 7 bases map to TRBD1. The J segment lost 6 bases and the V segment lost 1 base, leaving 5 bases of the junction unmatched. The CDR3 is 14 residues long. As DNA, the CDR3 is TGTGCCAGCAGTTTAGACAGGGGCAAGCATGGCTACACCTTC. Translating gives CASSLDRGKHGYTF.

The CDR3 reads CASTSTAANYGYTF. DNA for the CDR3: TGTGCCAGCACCTCGACAGCAGCTAACTATGGCTACACCTTC. The rearrangement joins TRBV12-3 or TRBV12-4 to TRBJ1-2; D is perhaps TRBD1 (5 bases). This CDR3 region has 14 residues. V gave up 7 bases and J gave up 0 bases, with 12 bases separating them.

There are many counts of this clonotype. This sequence joins TRBV29-1 and TRBJ1-2; D remains ambiguous. The germline V gene has CDR1 SQVTM and CDR2 ANQGSEA. The CDR3 covers 13 residues. V lost 2 bases to trimming and J lost 2 bases, with 9 bases between them. The DNA for the CDR3 is TGCAGCGTTGAAAACGGGAGGAACTATGGCTACACCTTC. Translation gives CSVENGRNYGYTF.

J is TRBJ2-7 and V is TRBV9; 7 bases align to TRBD1. Germline CDR1 SGDLS, CDR2 YYNGEE. Germline trimming cut 0 bases from V and 7 bases from J; bases unmatched to any gene: 7. CDR3 length: 14 residues. The CDR3, as DNA: TGTGCCAGCAGCGTAGACAGGGGTTCTGAAGAGCAGTACTTC. Its translation is CASSVDRGSEEQYF. The full variable domain, with the rest looked up from reference TRBV9 and TRBJ2-7, is DSGVTQTPKHLITATGQRVTLRCSPRSGDLSVYWYQQSLDQGLQFLIQYYNGEERAKGNILERFSAQQFPDLHSELNLSSLELGDSALYFCASSVDRGSEEQYFGPGTRLTVT.

Only a few counts were recorded for this clonotype. The chain joins TRBV4-1 to TRBJ1-2; 7 positions agree with TRBD1. The CDR3 runs 13 residues. CDR1 and CDR2 from the germline V gene are MGHRA and YSYEKL. V lost 8 bases to trimming and J lost 5 bases; unmatched junction nucleotides: 8. CDR3 region: CASRGQANYGYTF. The CDR3 DNA is TGCGCCAGCCGAGGACAGGCAAATTATGGCTACACCTTC.

This clonotype showed up many times. V is TRBV4-2 and J is TRBJ1-5, with 8 bases fitting TRBD1. This CDR3 contains 14 residues. The V gene's germline CDR1 is LGHNA and CDR2 YNFKEQ. V was clipped by 4 bases and J by 7 bases; unmatched bases: 6. CDR3 DNA: TGTGCCAGCAGCCCCATGGACAGGGCCCAGCCCCAGCATTTT. Amino acid sequence: CASSPMDRAQPQHF.

The V call is TRBV7-9, the J call TRBJ2-5, with D tentatively TRBD2 (6 bases). The V end lost 5 bases, the J end lost 2 bases, and 12 bases lay between the germline ends. From germline, CDR1 is SEHNR and CDR2 FQNEAQ (reference sequence). The CDR3 loop spans 14 amino acids. The CDR3 DNA reads TGTGCCAGCAGCCTTCTCCGGGGGCAAGAGACCCAGTACTTC. Protein sequence: CASSLLRGQETQYF. The full variable domain, rest sourced from reference TRBV7-9 and TRBJ2-5, is DTGVSQNPRHKITKRGQNVTFRCDPISEHNRLYWYRQTLGQGPEFLTYFQNEAQLEKSRLLSDRFSAERPKGSFSTLEIQRTEQGDSAMYLCASSLLRGQETQYFGPGTRLLVL.

This clonotype occurred many times. This chain joins TRBV11-2 and TRBJ2-6; TRBD1 is a possible D gene (5 bases). CDR1 and CDR2 from the germline V gene are SGHAT and FQNNGV. CDR3 length: 16 amino acids. Trimming left V 0 bases short and J 2 bases short, with 8 bases between. CDR3 DNA sequence: TGTGCCAGCAGCTTAGAGGGGCAGGCTGGGGCCAACGTCCTGACTTTC. Residues: CASSLEGQAGANVLTF.

A remark on this clonotype: A much bigger clone sits one base away, suggesting this may be a read error. The V and J genes are TRBV18 and TRBJ1-1; D is ambiguous. Germline V gene lookup returns CDR1 KGHSH and CDR2 LQKENI. This CDR3 contains 11 residues. The CDR3 protein is CASSPRDEALF. CDR3 in DNA: TGTGCCAGCTCACCAAGGGATGAAGCTTTATTT.

The table lists this clonotype with many counts. The gene calls are TRBV20-1 and TRBJ2-1; 10 bases line up with TRBD2. Germline values: CDR1 DFQATT, CDR2 SNEGSKA (reference sequence). V gave up 3 bases and J gave up 8 bases; unmatched junction bases: 10. The CDR3 length is 15 residues. The chain's CDR3 is CSARPLAGAIHEQFF. As DNA, the CDR3 is TGCAGTGCTAGGCCCCTAGCGGGAGCTATACATGAGCAGTTCTTC.

This clonotype was observed many times. The genes are TRBV5-1 and TRBJ1-2; TRBD1 matches at 7 bases. The ends lost 1 base at V and 8 bases at J; junction bases unmatched: 8. Per the germline V gene, CDR1 is SGHRS and CDR2 is YFSETQ. The CDR3 is made up of 14 amino acids. CDR3 DNA: TGCGCCAGCAGCTTGTCAACAGGGGCCGAGGGCTACACCTTC. Its translation is CASSLSTGAEGYTF.

This clonotype showed up just a few times. The chain recombines TRBV28 with TRBJ1-5, with D possibly TRBD1 on 5 matching bases. V dropped 5 bases and J dropped 6 bases, with 14 bases sitting between them. Germline V CDR1 and CDR2: MDHEN, SYDVKM. This CDR3 comprises 14 residues. As DNA, the CDR3 is TGTGCCAGCAGTACCCGACAGCTGGGTCAGCCCCAGCATTTT. Its translation: CASSTRQLGQPQHF. The full variable domain, with the rest looked up from reference TRBV28 and TRBJ1-5, is DVKVTQSSRYLVKRTGEKVFLECVQDMDHENMFWYRQDPGLGLRLIYFSYDVKMKEKGDIPEGYSVSREKKERFSLILESASTNQTSMYLCASSTRQLGQPQHFGDGTRLSIL.

This clonotype was counted a few times. The chain is built from TRBV19 and TRBJ1-4; a possible D gene is TRBD1 (5 bases). Trimming stripped 7 bases from V and 7 bases from J, with 13 bases between. The germline gives CDR1 LNHDA, CDR2 SQIVND (reference sequence). The CDR3 totals 13 residues. The CDR3 sequence: CASNQGPAEKLFF. Written as DNA, the CDR3 is TGTGCCAGTAATCAGGGTCCGGCTGAAAAACTGTTTTTT.

This clonotype was seen ten or more times. The rearrangement uses TRBV12-3 or TRBV12-4 and TRBJ2-7; D ambiguous. Trimming stripped 6 bases from V and 3 bases from J, with 12 bases between. This CDR3 contains 13 residues. CDR3 loop: CASSNKAYYEQYF. CDR3 DNA: TGTGCCAGCAGCAACAAAGCCTACTACGAGCAGTACTTC.

To note about this clonotype: This CDR3 fails to terminate in the conserved phenylalanine or tryptophan, so it likely reflects a read error. The chain uses TRBV11-2 and TRBJ1-2, with TRBD1 matching 8 bases. The length of the CDR3 is 17 residues. V shed 1 base and J 8 bases; nucleotides not matched to a gene: 15. The germline CDR1 and CDR2 sequences are SGHAT and FQNNGV. The CDR3: CASSLVRGRGLLYGYTS. In DNA, the CDR3 is TGTGCCAGCAGCTTAGTGAGAGGCAGGGGGCTTCTCTACGGCTACACCTCC.

The chain couples TRBV6-2 or TRBV6-3 to TRBJ1-4; maybe TRBD1 (5 bases). The germline V gene has CDR1 MNHEY and CDR2 SVGEGT. The CDR3 is 14 amino acids. The germline V and J ends were trimmed by 2 bases and 11 bases, with 15 bases remaining between them. The CDR3 DNA sequence: TGTGCCAGCAGTTACGGGACGGCTACGGGGAAACTGTTTTTT. Translated, it gives CASSYGTATGKLFF.

The rearrangement links TRBV2 to TRBJ2-1, with 11 positions matching TRBD1. This CDR3 region has 15 residues. From germline, CDR1 is SNHLY and CDR2 FYNNEI. The trim removed 4 bases at V and 7 bases at J, leaving 6 bases unmatched. The CDR3 coding sequence is TGTGCCAGCAGTGCGGGACAGGGGGGTAGGAATGAGCAGTTCTTC. As protein: CASSAGQGGRNEQFF.

This clonotype came up once. DNA for the CDR3: TGTGCCAGCAGCCGCCGGGACAGGGTTAACTATGGCTACACCTTC. Translation: CASSRRDRVNYGYTF. This sequence joins TRBV28 and TRBJ1-2; 9 bases match TRBD1. Losses at the gene ends were 6 bases for V and 1 base for J; bases not matched to a gene: 6. The CDR3 is 15 amino acids. Germline V gene lookup returns CDR1 MDHEN and CDR2 SYDVKM.

This clonotype has at least ten counts. The chain uses TRBV12-3 or TRBV12-4 and TRBJ2-5; 11 bases fit TRBD2. J was trimmed by 9 bases and V by 2 bases; bases with no gene match: 8. This CDR3 is 15 amino acids long. The CDR3 DNA sequence: TGTGCCAGCAGTTTAAAAACTAGCGGGGGTATGGCCCAGTACTTC. This translates into CASSLKTSGGMAQYF.

This clonotype was detected ten times or more. This chain links TRBV10-2 with TRBJ1-1, with 10 nucleotides matching TRBD1. The CDR3 runs to 16 residues. The trim removed 6 bases at V and 3 bases at J, leaving 10 bases unmatched. Per germline, CDR1 WSHSY and CDR2 SAAADI. CDR3 nucleotide sequence: TGCGCCAGCAGCCCCGGTCGTGGGACAGGGGACACTGAAGCTTTCTTT. Protein: CASSPGRGTGDTEAFF.

This chain joins TRBV29-1 and TRBJ1-4; 7 nucleotides agree with TRBD1. Per germline, CDR1 SQVTM and CDR2 ANQGSEA. The CDR3 length is 14 residues. V lost 4 bases to trimming and J lost 5 bases; unmatched junction nucleotides: 7. CDR3 region: CSVGVGGRNEKLFF. CDR3 nucleotides: TGCAGCGTTGGGGTAGGGGGCCGGAATGAAAAACTGTTTTTT.

This clonotype has ten or more counts. The chain combines TRBV27 with TRBJ2-2; 7 bases align to TRBD1. Germline loops: CDR1 MNHEY, CDR2 SMNVEV (reference sequence). The CDR3 loop spans 15 amino acids. Unmatched junction bases numbered 2, after V lost 3 bases and J lost 1 base. For the CDR3, the DNA is TGTGCCAGCAGTTTCCGGGACAGGAACACCGGGGAGCTGTTTTTT. It yields the protein CASSFRDRNTGELFF.